These T cell receptor beta chains were read from a single sample in a study of human thymus T cells. Repertoires were generated with immunoSEQ multiplex PCR, while TCRdb's copy carries only in-frame clones and drops some. The data show 78,000 or so clones, 95% to 98% seen once. Sequencing was done on a sample of thymus tissue. These receptors were collected from a boy in the first two years of life with a congenital heart defect but otherwise immunologically healthy. CDR3s include the opening cysteine and the closing phenylalanine or tryptophan. A D gene is named only where the DNA matches it firmly. Size is omitted from some rows. Given values are once, few, many or a class for expanded clones.

D | J | size | V | DNA | CDR3
TRBD2 | TRBJ2-1 | - | TRBV6-9 | TGTGCCAGCAGTTGGGTGCGGCGGGAGGCCCGATATTACAATGAGCAGTTCTTC | CASSWVRREARYYNEQFF
- | TRBJ2-7 | - | TRBV10-3 | TGTGCCATATCGGACAGCTCCTCCTACGAGCAGTACTTC | CAISDSSSYEQYF
- | TRBJ1-1 | - | TRBV7-9 | TGTGCCAGCAGCCGCACCACGGGGGACATGAACACTGAAGCTTTCTTT | CASSRTTGDMNTEAFF
TRBD1 | TRBJ1-1 | - | TRBV28 | TGTGCCAGCAGCTTGTCCTCGACAGGGACCACTGAAGCTTTCTTT | CASSLSSTGTTEAFF
- | TRBJ2-7 | - | TRBV23-1 | TGCGCCAGCAGTCAGCGGAGACAGGTGCAGTACTTC | CASSQRRQVQYF
- | TRBJ2-2 | - | TRBV7-2 | TGTGCCAGCAGCTTAGCGAGGGGCTGGGGGGAGCTGTTTTTT | CASSLARGWGELFF
- | TRBJ2-7 | - | TRBV18 | TGTGCCAGCTCACCCCTGAGGCTACTGGCCGGCTCGGATGGCCTAAGGAGCTCCTACGAGCAGTACTTC | CASSPLRLLAGSDGLRSSYEQYF
- | TRBJ1-4 | - | TRBV27 | TGTGCCAGCAGTTTAAAAGGGCTCGGGAATGAAAAACTGTTTTTT | CASSLKGLGNEKLFF
- | TRBJ2-4 | - | TRBV6-1 | TGTGCCAGCAGTGAAGGGGGAAGAGACATTCAGTACTTC | CASSEGGRDIQYF
TRBD1 | TRBJ1-2 | few | TRBV7-9 | TGTGCCAGCAGCTTAGAGACAGGGTCAAGGTACACCTTC | CASSLETGSRYTF